This T cell receptor beta chain was identified in a study of cytomegalovirus exposure and HLA in healthy donors. Study-wide points: TCR beta sequences numbering around 15,000 were associated with HLA alleles at 0.05 false discovery rate in a later analysis.

The ends lost 9 bases at V and 2 bases at J; junction bases unmatched: 13. The V gene's germline CDR1 is LNHDA and CDR2 SQIVND (reference sequence). This CDR3 has 16 amino acids. Concerning this clone: Its antigen is undetermined.

PCR primers comprised 60 Vbeta and 13 Jbeta primers. TCRdb keeps only in-frame clones here, not all; method: immunoSEQ multiplex PCR. Here the sample spans roughly 150,000 clones, approximately 80% being singletons. The source of this sequence is a woman aged 40 to 49 in good health and CMV-seronegative. The rearrangement uses TRBV19 and TRBJ2-5; 9 bases are a match to TRBD1. The sample consisted of PBMCs. CDR3 sequence (DNA): TGTGCCAGCGCGCCCCTCCTGACAGGGGGTCAAGAGACCCAGTACTTC. Translating gives CASAPLLTGGQETQYF.